The 29 T cell receptor beta chains below all came from one sample that was sequenced in a study of blood T cell repertoires in COVID-19. The data were produced by immunoSEQ multiplex PCR, yet TCRdb's version contains in-frame clones alone and is incomplete. The sample holds hundreds of thousands of clones; approximately 80% are singletons and the top ten take around 8.9%. What was sequenced was peripheral blood. These receptors were obtained from a man older than 75 with acute or convalescent COVID-19.

The rearrangement joins TRBV18 to TRBJ2-7; possibly TRBD2 for D (6 bases). From germline, CDR1 is KGHSH and CDR2 LQKENI. The CDR3 extends over 15 amino acids. V was shortened by 2 bases and J by 0 bases, with 11 bases between the two germline ends. The CDR3 loop is CASSPNQGGSYEQYF. The CDR3 DNA sequence: TGTGCCAGCTCACCAAACCAGGGAGGCTCCTACGAGCAGTACTTC.

This chain connects TRBV7-9 to TRBJ2-3; 15 bases are shared with TRBD2. Germline V lookup: CDR1 SEHNR, CDR2 FQNEAQ (reference sequence). This CDR3 has 17 residues. V was pared by 4 bases and J by 4 bases, with 6 bases of the junction left unmatched. The CDR3 sequence is CASSSGTSGGPSDTQYF. The CDR3 coding sequence is TGTGCCAGCAGCTCCGGGACTAGCGGGGGGCCATCAGATACGCAGTATTTT.

J is TRBJ1-1 and V is TRBV7-7; unclear D gene. The CDR3 totals 13 residues. Germline CDR1 is SSHAT and CDR2 is FNYEAQ (reference sequence). V lost 5 bases, J lost 4 bases, and 11 bases lay in between. The CDR3 reads CASSRDRSTEAFF. The CDR3, as DNA: TGTGCCAGCAGCCGAGATCGGAGCACTGAAGCTTTCTTT.

The rearrangement links TRBV2 to TRBJ2-3, with 8 nucleotides matching TRBD1. Germline V CDR1 and CDR2: SNHLY, FYNNEI. The CDR3 is 16 residues long. Trimming cost V 3 bases and J 2 bases; bases outside gene matches: 7. CDR3 loop: CASSEQGAGNTDTQYF. CDR3 coding DNA: TGTGCCAGCAGTGAGCAGGGGGCGGGGAACACAGATACGCAGTATTTT.

CDR3 sequence (DNA): TGTGCCAGCAGAAGGAGGGGCCCAGGGTCCTACAATGAGCAGTTCTTC. Protein sequence: CASRRRGPGSYNEQFF. This sequence joins TRBV2 and TRBJ2-1; TRBD2 might be the D (6 bases). V lost 6 bases and J lost 1, with 16 bases in between. The CDR3 has 16 amino acids. Germline CDR1 and CDR2: SNHLY and FYNNEI.

The V and J genes are TRBV7-9 and TRBJ2-7; D might be TRBD1 (7 bases). V was shortened by 2 bases and J by 0 bases, with 14 bases between the two germline ends. The CDR3 length is 16 residues. Per the germline V gene, CDR1 is SEHNR and CDR2 is FQNEAQ (reference sequence). CDR3 nucleotides: TGTGCCAGCAGCTTAAGGGGGGACAGATTCTCCTACGAGCAGTACTTC. It specifies CASSLRGDRFSYEQYF.

The chain has TRBV7-8 and TRBJ2-7; a possible D gene is TRBD1 (6 bases). Germline V gene sequence: CDR1 SGHVS, CDR2 FQNEAQ. Between the trimmed V and J ends, which lost 2 bases and 1 base, there was a span of 9 bases. The CDR3 contains 14 residues. This chain's CDR3 is CASSLQGGSYEQYF. As DNA, the CDR3 is TGTGCCAGCAGCTTACAAGGGGGTTCCTACGAGCAGTACTTC. Together with reference TRBV7-8 and TRBJ2-7, the CDR3 gives the full variable domain: GAGVSQSPRYKVAKRGQDVALRCDPISGHVSLFWYQQALGQGPEFLTYFQNEAQLDKSGLPSDRFFAERPEGSVSTLKIQRTQQEDSAVYLCASSLQGGSYEQYFGPGTRLTVT.

This sequence joins TRBV4-1 and TRBJ1-2; D is unclear. V lost 2 bases and J lost 0, with 7 bases in between. This CDR3 has 14 residues. CDR1 is MGHRA and CDR2 is YSYEKL in the germline V gene. The CDR3, as DNA: TGCGCCAGCAGCCAACAGGTCTCTAACTATGGCTACACCTTC. Translating it yields CASSQQVSNYGYTF.

This chain uses TRBV9 with TRBJ2-1; 8 bases are a match to TRBD2. Germline CDR1 SGDLS, CDR2 YYNGEE. This CDR3 is 16 amino acids long. With 4 bases clipped from V and 7 bases from J, the junction kept 13 bases outside the gene matches. The CDR3 DNA reads TGTGCCAGCAGCCCGACCTCCTTCGGGAGGGGGAATGAGCAGTTCTTC. Protein product: CASSPTSFGRGNEQFF. The full variable domain, with the rest looked up from reference TRBV9 and TRBJ2-1, is DSGVTQTPKHLITATGQRVTLRCSPRSGDLSVYWYQQSLDQGLQFLIQYYNGEERAKGNILERFSAQQFPDLHSELNLSSLELGDSALYFCASSPTSFGRGNEQFFGPGTRLTVL.

V gene TRBV7-3 combines with J gene TRBJ2-7; maybe TRBD1 (6 bases). V was cut by 4 bases and J by 10 bases, with 17 bases left in between. This CDR3 region has 13 residues. Germline V gene data show CDR1 as SGHTA and CDR2 as FQGTGA. CDR3 sequence reads: CASSSSTGLEQYF. CDR3 sequence (DNA): TGTGCCAGCAGCTCGTCGACAGGTTTGGAACAGTACTTC.

The J gene is TRBJ1-2, the V gene TRBV4-1, with D possibly TRBD1 on 6 matching bases. Trimming left V 1 base short and J 1 base short, with 13 bases between. From germline, CDR1 is MGHRA and CDR2 YSYEKL. This CDR3 has 16 residues. CDR3 residues: CASSQVGAGDNYGYTF. CDR3 coding DNA: TGCGCCAGCAGCCAAGTCGGTGCAGGGGATAACTATGGCTACACCTTC.

The V gene is TRBV11-1, the J gene TRBJ2-3; D remains unclear. V was clipped by 2 bases and J by 8 bases, with 14 bases between them. The CDR3 is 14 amino acids. Germline assignment: CDR1 SGHAT and CDR2 FQDESV (reference sequence). This chain's CDR3 is CASSLSGFTPTQYF. The CDR3 coding sequence is TGTGCCAGCAGCTTATCAGGATTTACTCCTACGCAGTATTTT. Full variable domain (remainder filled in from reference TRBV11-1 and TRBJ2-3): EAEVAQSPRYKITEKSQAVAFWCDPISGHATLYWYRQILGQGPELLVQFQDESVVDDSQLPKDRFSAERLKGVDSTLKIQPAELGDSAMYLCASSLSGFTPTQYFGPGTRLTVL.

The V call is TRBV27, the J call TRBJ2-5, with D possibly matching TRBD2 (5 bases). The germline V gene encodes CDR1 MNHEY and CDR2 SMNVEV (reference sequence). V lost 11 bases to trimming and J lost 4 bases, with 5 bases between them. The CDR3 loop spans 9 amino acids. The CDR3 protein is CAGGETQYF. The CDR3 region has the DNA TGTGCCGGAGGAGAGACCCAGTACTTC.

The J gene is TRBJ1-4, the V gene TRBV28, with a weak D call TRBD1 (6 bases). The germline V gene encodes CDR1 MDHEN and CDR2 SYDVKM. The CDR3 contains 12 residues. Trimming pared 10 bases from V and 5 bases from J, leaving 11 bases between. CDR3 DNA: TGTGCCACCGGACAGCCAAATGAAAAACTGTTTTTT. It specifies CATGQPNEKLFF.

In its sample, this clone was seen a few times. The CDR3 reads CASSLERGGLAGSYEQFF. In nucleotides, the CDR3 is TGTGCCAGCAGCTTAGAGCGTGGCGGACTAGCGGGATCATATGAGCAGTTCTTC. This rearrangement joins TRBV11-3 to TRBJ2-1; 12 nucleotides align to TRBD2. CDR3 length equals 18 residues. Losses at the gene ends were 0 bases for V and 8 bases for J; bases not matched to a gene: 11. From germline, CDR1 is SGHNT and CDR2 YENEEA.

The genes are TRBV11-2 and TRBJ2-7, with 7 bases matching TRBD1. Germline assignment: CDR1 SGHAT and CDR2 FQNNGV. The J segment lost 7 bases and the V segment lost 5 bases, leaving 11 bases of the junction unmatched. The CDR3 runs to 14 residues. CDR3 nucleotides: TGTGCCAGCAGCCAAGGACAGGCCGCTCGGGAGCAGTACTTC. This gives the protein CASSQGQAAREQYF.

The rearrangement uses TRBV5-1 and TRBJ1-2; 8 nucleotides agree with TRBD1. V was pared by 4 bases and J by 4 bases, with 9 bases of the junction left unmatched. Germline V lookup: CDR1 SGHRS, CDR2 YFSETQ. The CDR3 runs to 15 residues. The CDR3 reads CASSRDRRNPYGYTF. The CDR3, as DNA: TGCGCCAGCAGCCGGGACAGGCGAAATCCCTATGGCTACACCTTC.

This chain connects TRBV19 to TRBJ1-2; the match to TRBD1 covers 11 bases. Germline V lookup: CDR1 LNHDA, CDR2 SQIVND (reference sequence). Trimming removed 7 bases from V and 4 bases from J; junction bases left unmatched: 5. This CDR3 spans 14 amino acids. CDR3 nucleotide sequence: TGTGCCAGTACCTTGGACAGGGGGCTCTATGGCTACACCTTC. Protein: CASTLDRGLYGYTF.

J is TRBJ2-7 and V is TRBV18; D is possibly TRBD2 (6 bases). Germline CDR1 is KGHSH and CDR2 is LQKENI. V was trimmed by 1 base and J by 4 bases, leaving 11 bases between them. The CDR3 runs 14 residues. The CDR3 nucleotides are TGTGCCAGCTCACCACGGCGCGGGGAGTACGAGCAGTACTTC. Its protein is CASSPRRGEYEQYF. The whole variable domain, remainder taken from reference TRBV18 and TRBJ2-7, is NAGVMQNPRHLVRRRGQEARLRCSPMKGHSHVYWYRQLPEEGLKFMVYLQKENIIDESGMPKERFSAEFPKEGPSILRIQQVVRGDSAAYFCASSPRRGEYEQYFGPGTRLTVT.

This rearrangement joins TRBV5-6 to TRBJ1-4; TRBD1 is a possible D gene (5 bases). Germline V gene data show CDR1 as SGHDT and CDR2 as YYEEEE. This CDR3 is built from 15 residues. The germline V and J ends were trimmed by 0 bases and 8 bases, with 14 bases remaining between them. As DNA, the CDR3 is TGTGCCAGCAGCTTGGCCGGCTCAGGGAAAGAAAAACTGTTTTTT. Its translation is CASSLAGSGKEKLFF.

The chain recombines TRBV6-5 with TRBJ1-2; TRBD1 is a possible D gene (6 bases). This CDR3 has 15 residues. The germline gives CDR1 MNHEY, CDR2 SVGAGI. V was cut by 6 bases and J by 8 bases, with 22 bases left in between. DNA of the CDR3: TGTGCCAGCAGATCTTCCGGGACACAGGGTGGAGGCTACACCTTC. This sequence encodes CASRSSGTQGGGYTF.

This clone is a singleton in its sample. For the CDR3, the DNA is TGTGCCAGCAGCCCCCTCGGAGCCGGGGCCAACGTCCTGACTTTC. Residues: CASSPLGAGANVLTF. The chain has TRBV7-9 and TRBJ2-6, with D unresolved. The V gene lost 5 bases and the J gene lost 4 bases, with 12 bases spanning the gap. Germline loops: CDR1 SEHNR, CDR2 FQNEAQ (reference sequence). The CDR3 contains 15 residues.

This clone was observed a handful of times. The chain has TRBV3-1 (or the pseudogene TRBV3-2) and TRBJ1-5, with D unresolved. In germline, CDR1 is LGHDT, CDR2 YNNKEL (reference sequence). CDR3 length: 14 residues. Trimming cost V 3 bases and J 4 bases, with 10 bases left between them. The CDR3 bases are TGTGCCAGCAGCCACGGTTTACGGAATCAGCCCCAGCATTTT. This encodes CASSHGLRNQPQHF.

The chain couples TRBV28 to TRBJ1-2, with D unresolved. There are 13 residues in the CDR3. CDR1 MDHEN and CDR2 SYDVKM come from the germline V gene. The germline V and J ends were trimmed by 3 bases and 2 bases, with 7 bases remaining between them. The CDR3 coding sequence is TGTGCCAGCAGTTTCCCATCAAACTATGGCTACACCTTC. The encoded protein is CASSFPSNYGYTF.

For this clone: Relative to the germline gene, one junction end is altered; a read error may explain this. V is TRBV7-9 and J is TRBJ2-1, with D tentatively TRBD2 (6 bases). This CDR3 is 13 amino acids long. The germline V gene encodes CDR1 SEHNR and CDR2 FQNEAQ (reference sequence). The CDR3: CASSSGSHNEQFF. As DNA, the CDR3 is TGTGCCAGCAGCTCCGGGAGCCACAATGAACAGTTCTTC.

The chain uses TRBV2 and TRBJ1-2, with 9 bases aligning to TRBD1. J was trimmed by 7 bases and V by 6 bases; bases with no gene match: 15. The germline gives CDR1 SNHLY, CDR2 FYNNEI. The CDR3 is made up of 16 amino acids. CDR3 amino acids: CASRKTPGQGSSGYTF. DNA of the CDR3: TGTGCCAGCAGGAAAACCCCGGGACAGGGTTCATCTGGCTACACCTTC. The variable domain in full, with the rest retrieved from reference TRBV2 and TRBJ1-2, is EPEVTQTPSHQVTQMGQEVILRCVPISNHLYFYWYRQILGQKVEFLVSFYNNEISEKSEIFDDQFSVERPDGSNFTLKIRSTKLEDSAMYFCASRKTPGQGSSGYTFGSGTRLTVV.

The chain is built from TRBV7-2 and TRBJ2-5, with a tentative D call TRBD2 (6 bases). The ends were cut back, 5 bases at V and 2 bases at J, with 12 bases in the middle. The CDR3 has 14 amino acids. CDR1 is SGHTA, CDR2 FQGNSA, per germline. As DNA, the CDR3 is TGTGCCAGCAGCCGGGACTCTTTACAAGAGACCCAGTACTTC. Protein product: CASSRDSLQETQYF.

The rearrangement links TRBV9 to TRBJ1-2; 7 nucleotides align to TRBD1. Per germline, CDR1 SGDLS and CDR2 YYNGEE. This CDR3 region has 14 residues. The V gene end was trimmed by 0 bases and the J gene end by 4 bases; junction bases not matched to a gene: 3. CDR3 coding DNA: TGTGCCAGCAGCGTAGCAGGGGGTTTCTATGGCTACACCTTC. Amino acid sequence: CASSVAGGFYGYTF.

The rearrangement links TRBV30 to TRBJ1-1; D is undetermined. This CDR3 has 11 residues. Germline lookup yields CDR1 GTSNPN and CDR2 SVGIG (reference sequence). With 2 bases removed from V and 7 bases from J, the gap between germline ends came to 8 bases. The CDR3 DNA reads as TGTGCCTGGAGTAGAGCTTATGAAGCTTTCTTT. The encoded protein is CAWSRAYEAFF.